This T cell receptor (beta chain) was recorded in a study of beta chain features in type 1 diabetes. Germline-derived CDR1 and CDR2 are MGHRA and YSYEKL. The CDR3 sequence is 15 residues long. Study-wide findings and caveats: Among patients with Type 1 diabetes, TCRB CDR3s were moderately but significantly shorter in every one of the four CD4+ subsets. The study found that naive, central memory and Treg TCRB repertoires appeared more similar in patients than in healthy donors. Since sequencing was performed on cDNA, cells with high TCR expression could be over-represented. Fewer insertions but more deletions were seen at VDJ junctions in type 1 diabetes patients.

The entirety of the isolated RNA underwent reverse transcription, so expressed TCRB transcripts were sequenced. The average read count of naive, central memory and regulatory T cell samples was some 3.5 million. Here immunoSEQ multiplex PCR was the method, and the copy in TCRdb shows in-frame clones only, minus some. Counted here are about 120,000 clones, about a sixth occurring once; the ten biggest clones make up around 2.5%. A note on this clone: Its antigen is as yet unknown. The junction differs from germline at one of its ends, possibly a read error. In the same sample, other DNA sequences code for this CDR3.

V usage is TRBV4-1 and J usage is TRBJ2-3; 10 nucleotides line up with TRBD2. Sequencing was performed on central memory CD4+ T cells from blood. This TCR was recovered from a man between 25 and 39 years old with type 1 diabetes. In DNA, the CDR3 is TGTGCCAGCAGATCCGGGACTAGCGGCACAGATACGCAGTATTTT. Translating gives CASRSGTSGTDTQYF.